Here is one TCR beta chain with its context. The entry originates in a study of blood T cell repertoires in COVID-19. Study overall: Whether acute or convalescent, the COVID-19 samples came from the United States, Italy and Spain. The cDNA or gDNA used as material had been derived from T cells, B-cell-depleted T cells, or PBMCs.

Authors' processing steps: Reference gene primer amplification yielded estimated nucleated cell counts. Sequenced by immunoSEQ multiplex PCR; TCRdb stores in-frame clones only, minus some. V, J and clone size were drawn from that table, and D and trimming were deduced from the DNA. The sample consists of about 190,000 clones, around 84% of them appearing once. This clonotype was obtained from a man aged 40-55 years with active or convalescent COVID-19. Specimen: peripheral blood.

The CDR3 DNA reads TGTGCCAGCATCCCAGGGAGCTCCTATAATTCACCCCTCCACTTT. Translation: CASIPGSSYNSPLHF. The J gene is TRBJ1-6, the V gene TRBV6-2 or TRBV6-3; a possible D gene is TRBD1 (5 bases). Trimming stripped 7 bases from V and 0 bases from J, with 10 bases between. Per the germline V gene, CDR1 is MNHEY and CDR2 is SVGEGT. The CDR3 loop spans 15 amino acids.